This T cell receptor beta chain was profiled in a study of blood T cells in healthy people across ages. This clonotype was detected only a few times. Germline V gene lookup returns CDR1 SNHLY and CDR2 FYNNEI. This CDR3 spans 15 amino acids. Trimming pared 2 bases from V and 5 bases from J, leaving 16 bases between. Combining a sample-barcoded 5' primer with a J-beta primer mix, a second PCR ran for roughly 6 to 12 cycles. TCRdb analysed the 5' RACE reads with MiXCR anew, one entry per CDR3 protein. The top ten clones hold 10% of a sample with 800,000 to 950,000 distinct CDR3 sequences, 25% to 30% of them seen once. These data are also associated with another study on T cells of mothers and their children. That investigation notes: A few healthy Caucasian mothers, along with their six children, served as the donors.

The chain couples TRBV2 to TRBJ2-7, with D possibly matching TRBD2 (7 bases). The source is a woman aged 40 to 50 in good health. Sequenced material: blood. In DNA form, the CDR3 reads TGTGCCAGCAGTGAACTTTTGGGGGGGCCCCACGAGCAGTACTTC. Translated: CASSELLGGPHEQYF. The full variable domain, completed using reference TRBV2 and TRBJ2-7, is EPEVTQTPSHQVTQMGQEVILRCVPISNHLYFYWYRQILGQKVEFLVSFYNNEISEKSEIFDDQFSVERPDGSNFTLKIRSTKLEDSAMYFCASSELLGGPHEQYFGPGTRLTVT.